This is a list of T cell receptor beta chains from one sample in a study of cytomegalovirus exposure and HLA in healthy donors. Assay: immunoSEQ multiplex PCR; the TCRdb copy retains only in-frame clones and omits some. The sample has around 87,000 clones; approximately 80% are singletons. Sequenced: PBMCs. The receptors come from a man in his forties in good health and CMV-seronegative. CDR3s leave out the opening cysteine and the closing phenylalanine or tryptophan. Size tells how often a clone was seen (once, few, many) or the class of an expanded clone, and some rows leave it out.

v_call,clone_size,cdr3_length,cdr3_aa
TRBV6-1,.,11,AGKTGANTEAF
TRBV6-6,.,11,ASSDSGGTEAF
TRBV27,once,14,ASSFGTGTRNEKLF
TRBV6-4,.,11,ASRGQGSTEAF
TRBV30,.,9,AWMEGYGYT
TRBV7-2,.,9,ASSSLWEQY
TRBV7-9,.,12,ASSWGQGTDTQY
TRBV28,.,13,ASSSSGQGNQPQH
TRBV7-8,.,14,ASSLARVTANEKLF
TRBV9,once,12,ASSVAFGSYEQY
TRBV19,.,13,ASRPQQGKTYGYT
TRBV9,few,14,ASSVGEAGGFYEQY